The T cell receptor (beta chain) described here comes from a study of beta chain features in type 1 diabetes. General observations from the study: TCRB CDR3s from Type 1 diabetes patients were moderately but significantly shorter in all four CD4+ subsets.

The CDR3 has 14 amino acids. V lost 3 bases and J lost 3; bases outside the gene matches: 5. Germline CDR1 SGDLS, CDR2 YYNGEE. This clone was found a few times. The antigen is not known. Expressed TCRB transcripts were sequenced after all isolated RNA was converted to cDNA. The method was immunoSEQ multiplex PCR; TCRdb's version includes in-frame clones alone and lacks a portion of them. The repertoire has roughly 260,000 clones, about 11% of them found once; the top ten carry around 0.017%. The sample comprised naive CD4+ T cells from blood. The source is a man younger than 45 with type 1 diabetes. This chain uses TRBV9 with TRBJ1-2; 7 bases align to TRBD1. The CDR3 protein is CASSDGQGDYGYTF. In nucleotides, the CDR3 is TGTGCCAGCAGCGACGGGCAGGGGGACTATGGCTACACCTTC. The whole variable domain, filled in from reference TRBV9 and TRBJ1-2, reads DSGVTQTPKHLITATGQRVTLRCSPRSGDLSVYWYQQSLDQGLQFLIQYYNGEERAKGNILERFSAQQFPDLHSELNLSSLELGDSALYFCASSDGQGDYGYTFGSGTRLTVV.